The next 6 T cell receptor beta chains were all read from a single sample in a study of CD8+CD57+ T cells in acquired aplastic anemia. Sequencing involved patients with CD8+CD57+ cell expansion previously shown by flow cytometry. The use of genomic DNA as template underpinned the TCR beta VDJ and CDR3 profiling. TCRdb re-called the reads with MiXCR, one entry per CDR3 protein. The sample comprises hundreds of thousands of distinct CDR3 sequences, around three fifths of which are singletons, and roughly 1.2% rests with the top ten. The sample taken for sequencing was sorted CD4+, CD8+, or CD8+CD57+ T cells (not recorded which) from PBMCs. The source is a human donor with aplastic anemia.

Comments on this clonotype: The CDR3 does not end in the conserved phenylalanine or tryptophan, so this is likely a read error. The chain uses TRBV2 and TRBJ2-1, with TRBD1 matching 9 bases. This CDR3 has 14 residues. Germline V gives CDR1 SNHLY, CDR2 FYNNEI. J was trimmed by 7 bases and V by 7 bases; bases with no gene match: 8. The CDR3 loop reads CASTQDRGGNEQFL. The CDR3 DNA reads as TGTGCCAGCACCCAGGACAGGGGAGGTAATGAGCAGTTCCTC.

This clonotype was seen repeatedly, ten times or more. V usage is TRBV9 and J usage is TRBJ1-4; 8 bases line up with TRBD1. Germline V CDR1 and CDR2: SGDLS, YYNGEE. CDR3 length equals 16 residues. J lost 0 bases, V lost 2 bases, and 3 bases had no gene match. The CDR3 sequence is CASSVDRGATNEKLFF. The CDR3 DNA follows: TGTGCCAGCAGCGTCGACAGGGGTGCAACTAATGAAAAACTGTTTTTT.

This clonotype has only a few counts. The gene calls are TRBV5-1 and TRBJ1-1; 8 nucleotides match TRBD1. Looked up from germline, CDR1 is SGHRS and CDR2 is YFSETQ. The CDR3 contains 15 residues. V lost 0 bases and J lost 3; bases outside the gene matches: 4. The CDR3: CASSLVQGVDTEAFF. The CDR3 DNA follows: TGCGCCAGCAGCTTGGTACAGGGGGTTGACACTGAAGCTTTCTTT. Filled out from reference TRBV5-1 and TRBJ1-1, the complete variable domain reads KAGVTQTPRYLIKTRGQQVTLSCSPISGHRSVSWYQQTPGQGLQFLFEYFSETQRNKGNFPGRFSGRQFSNSRSEMNVSTLELGDSALYLCASSLVQGVDTEAFFGQGTRLTVV.

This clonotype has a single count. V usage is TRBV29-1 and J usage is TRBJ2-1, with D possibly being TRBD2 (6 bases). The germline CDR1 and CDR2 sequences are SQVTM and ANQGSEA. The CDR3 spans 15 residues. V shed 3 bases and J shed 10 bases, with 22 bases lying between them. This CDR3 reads CSVDHPETREREQFF. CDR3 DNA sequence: TGCAGCGTTGATCACCCCGAGACTAGGGAGAGGGAGCAGTTCTTC.

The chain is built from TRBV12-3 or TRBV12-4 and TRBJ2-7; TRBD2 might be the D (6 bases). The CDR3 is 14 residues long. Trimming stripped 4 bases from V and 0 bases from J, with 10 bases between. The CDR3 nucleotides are TGTGCCAGCAGTTCGGGACTGGGCTCCTACGAGCAGTACTTC. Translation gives CASSSGLGSYEQYF.

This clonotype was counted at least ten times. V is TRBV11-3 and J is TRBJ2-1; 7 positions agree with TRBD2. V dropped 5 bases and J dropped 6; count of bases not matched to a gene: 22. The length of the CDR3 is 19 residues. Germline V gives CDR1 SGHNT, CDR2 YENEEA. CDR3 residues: CASSPLASGKMEGTNEQFF. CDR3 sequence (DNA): TGTGCCAGCAGCCCCCTGGCTAGCGGCAAGATGGAAGGTACCAATGAGCAGTTCTTC.